The rows below give T cell receptor beta chains drawn from one sample of a study of T cells in Graves' hyperthyroidism and ophthalmopathy. TCRdb reprocessed the multiplex PCR reads via MiXCR and lists one record per CDR3 protein. The table has 250,000 to 350,000 distinct CDR3 sequences, 16% seen once. What was sequenced was blood. The receptors here all came from a man aged 25 to 40 with Graves' hyperthyroidism. The CDR3 runs from the conserved cysteine through the conserved F or W. Each record gives: D gene, clone size, V gene, CDR3 length, J gene, CDR3 DNA, CDR3 protein. D genes are given only for firm matches. Where a row states a size, it is once, few, many or the class of an expanded clone; other rows omit it.

.,many,TRBV2,15,TRBJ2-7,TGTGCCAGCAGGCTCGGACCGTCGCCCTCCTACGAGCAGTACTTC,CASRLGPSPSYEQYF
TRBD2,many,TRBV6-1,15,TRBJ2-7,TGTGCCAGCTCGAGGGCTCTAGCGGGAGAAGTCGAGCAGTACTTC,CASSRALAGEVEQYF
.,many,TRBV11-2,11,TRBJ2-7,TGTGCCAGCGGCGGATGGAACGAGCAGTACTTC,CASGGWNEQYF
TRBD2,many,TRBV12-3/TRBV12-4,14,TRBJ2-7,TGTGCCAGCAGCGAGGGGACTAGCGGGTACGAGCAGTACTTC,CASSEGTSGYEQYF
.,.,TRBV25-1,14,TRBJ1-1,TGTGCCAGCCCAGTCGGTGGGTCGAACACTGAAGCTTTCTTT,CASPVGGSNTEAFF
TRBD1,.,TRBV27,13,TRBJ1-5,TGTGCCAGCAATCAGGGGGTTGGTCAGCCCCAGCATTTT,CASNQGVGQPQHF
.,many,TRBV12-3/TRBV12-4,14,TRBJ1-1,TGTGCCAGCGTCGAGGGGGGCTGGCAAACTGAAGCTTTCTTT,CASVEGGWQTEAFF
.,many,TRBV28,10,TRBJ2-7,TGTGCCAGCGGGCTCTACGAGCAGTACTTC,CASGLYEQYF
TRBD2,.,TRBV11-2,12,TRBJ2-1,TGTGCCAGCAGCTGGACTAGCAATGAGCAGTTCTTC,CASSWTSNEQFF
.,many,TRBV18,14,TRBJ2-3,TGTGCCAGCTCACCAGGTGGAGGGCCAGATACGCAGTATTTT,CASSPGGGPDTQYF
TRBD2,once,TRBV19,13,TRBJ2-1,TGTGCCACCAGCGGGGAAGCGAACAATGAGCAGTTCTTC,CATSGEANNEQFF
TRBD1,few,TRBV24-1,16,TRBJ2-2,TGTGCCACCAGTGACCTGGACAGGGCGCACACCGGGGAGCTGTTTTTT,CATSDLDRAHTGELFF
.,many,TRBV30,15,TRBJ1-4,TGTGCCTGGAGTGTTCGGACCATCCTAACCGGAAAACTGTTTTTT,CAWSVRTILTGKLFF
.,many,TRBV7-2,15,TRBJ2-2,TGTGCCAGCAGCTCGCCTGGCGGTGCCACCGGGGAGCTGTTTTTT,CASSSPGGATGELFF
.,many,TRBV29-1,11,TRBJ2-7,TGCAGCGTTGCATCAGGAAACGAGCAGTACTTC,CSVASGNEQYF
.,.,TRBV7-3,12,TRBJ1-2,TGTGCCAGCAGCACAGGGTCGGGTGGCTACACCTTC,CASSTGSGGYTF
TRBD1,.,TRBV9,16,TRBJ2-1,TGTGCCAGCAGTAACCAACAGGGGATCTCCTACAATGAGCAGTTCTTC,CASSNQQGISYNEQFF
.,many,TRBV5-1,13,TRBJ1-2,TGCGCCAGCAGCTTCTCGGGACGAGAAGACTACACCTTC,CASSFSGREDYTF
.,many,TRBV6-1,12,TRBJ2-3,TGTGCCAGCTGTGACGGACCAGATACGCAGTATTTT,CASCDGPDTQYF
TRBD1,.,TRBV7-8,16,TRBJ1-5,TGTGCCAGCAGCTTAGCGGACAGGTTGAGCAATCAGCCCCAGCATTTT,CASSLADRLSNQPQHF
.,many,TRBV10-3,16,TRBJ1-2,TGTGCCATCAGTGAGTCGATGGGGCGGTTCGTCTATGGCTACACCTTC,CAISESMGRFVYGYTF
.,many,TRBV6-1,14,TRBJ1-2,TGTGCCAGCAGTGCTGATACCTTGATCTATGGCTACACCTTC,CASSADTLIYGYTF
.,many,TRBV4-1,13,TRBJ2-7,TGCGCCAGCAGCCTAGAGCAAGCCTACGAGCAGTACTTC,CASSLEQAYEQYF
.,.,TRBV5-8,14,TRBJ1-1,TGTGCCACCGCAATAAAAATTCGGGGGCTTGAAGCTTTCTTT,CATAIKIRGLEAFF
TRBD1,few,TRBV29-1,13,TRBJ2-7,TGCAGCGGCCTGACAGGGACCTCCTACGAGCAGTACTTC,CSGLTGTSYEQYF
.,.,TRBV4-2,15,TRBJ2-5,TGTGCCAGCAGCCAAGATAGGGCCTCAAGTGGGACCCAGTACTTC,CASSQDRASSGTQYF
.,few,TRBV7-6,17,TRBJ1-5,TGTGCCAGCAGCTCCTCCGCCTTTTCAGGGTCTAGCCAGCCCCAGCATTTT,CASSSSAFSGSSQPQHF
TRBD2,many,TRBV3-1,16,TRBJ2-1,TGTGCCAGCAGTCGATCCCTAGCGGGGATATACAATGAGCAGTTCTTC,CASSRSLAGIYNEQFF
TRBD2,many,TRBV6-2/TRBV6-3,16,TRBJ2-5,TGTGCCAGCAGTTATGGCCGACTAGCGAGTCGAGAGACCCAGTACTTC,CASSYGRLASRETQYF
TRBD2,.,TRBV29-1,16,TRBJ2-2,TGCAGCGTCCAGGGACTAGCGGGAGGGAACACCGGGGAGCTGTTTTTT,CSVQGLAGGNTGELFF
.,.,TRBV27,14,TRBJ1-4,TGTGCCAGCACGCGGGCGGGAACTAATGAAAAACTGTTTTTT,CASTRAGTNEKLFF
.,few,TRBV24-1,14,TRBJ2-7,TGTGCCACCAGTTTCTCGGAGACCTTCTACGAGCAGTACTTC,CATSFSETFYEQYF
TRBD2,many,TRBV2,15,TRBJ2-3,TGTGCCAGCAAACCGACTAGCGGTAGCACAGATACGCAGTATTTT,CASKPTSGSTDTQYF
.,few,TRBV6-2/TRBV6-3,15,TRBJ1-1,TGTGCCAGCAGTTACTCGCGGACTGTGAACACTGAAGCTTTCTTT,CASSYSRTVNTEAFF
TRBD2,few,TRBV11-3,15,TRBJ2-1,TGTGCCAGCAGCCGGACTAGCGGGGATAATAATGAGCAGTTCTTC,CASSRTSGDNNEQFF
.,many,TRBV20-1,14,TRBJ2-7,TGCAGTGCTAGAAGTTCGACAGCTACCTACGAGCAGTACTTC,CSARSSTATYEQYF
.,few,TRBV7-9,12,TRBJ1-5,TGTGCCAGCAGCCAGGCGGAGCCCCTGGGGCATTTT,CASSQAEPLGHF
.,many,TRBV2,13,TRBJ2-3,TGTGCCAGCAGTGGGCAGCGCACAGATACGCAGTATTTT,CASSGQRTDTQYF
TRBD2,many,TRBV5-1,14,TRBJ2-3,TGCGCCAGCAAGCGGGGCGGTAGCACAGATACGCAGTATTTT,CASKRGGSTDTQYF
TRBD2,few,TRBV28,17,TRBJ2-1,TGTGCCAGCAGTTTACCGGGCGGGGGTCCTAGCGGAGCCCTCCAGTTCTTC,CASSLPGGGPSGALQFF
TRBD2,few,TRBV4-2,19,TRBJ2-3,TGTGCCAGCAGCCAAGACGGACTAGCGGGACAAGGGGAAACAGATACGCAGTATTTT,CASSQDGLAGQGETDTQYF
.,.,TRBV24-1,13,TRBJ2-2,TGTGCCCCCGGGGCCCCGTGGACCGGGGAGCTGTTTTTT,CAPGAPWTGELFF
.,.,TRBV28,16,TRBJ1-5,TGTGCCAGCAGTACGTCATCCGTCGGGAGCAATCAGCCCCAGCATTTT,CASSTSSVGSNQPQHF
.,many,TRBV3-1,16,TRBJ2-1,TGTGCCAGCAGCTTAATCGGGACTCTGGGTGTTAATGAGCAGTTCTTC,CASSLIGTLGVNEQFF
TRBD2,few,TRBV19,17,TRBJ2-1,TGTGCCAGTAGTATAGATGGGGGCGGGAGGGGGAGTAGTGAGCAGTTCTTC,CASSIDGGGRGSSEQFF
.,few,TRBV10-3,13,TRBJ1-6,TGTGCCATCACCGACGACAGGAATTCACCCCTCCACTTT,CAITDDRNSPLHF
.,many,TRBV12-3/TRBV12-4,15,TRBJ2-1,TGTGCCAGCAGCCTCTACTTGAGCTCCTACAATGAGCAGTTCTTC,CASSLYLSSYNEQFF
.,few,TRBV19,14,TRBJ1-4,TGTGCCAGTAGTATAGTGACCACGGGTGAAAAACTGTTTTTT,CASSIVTTGEKLFF
TRBD1,many,TRBV7-9,16,TRBJ2-3,TGTGCCAGCAGCCCCCGGACAGGGACAAGCACAGATACGCAGTATTTT,CASSPRTGTSTDTQYF
.,.,TRBV12-3/TRBV12-4,12,TRBJ2-7,TGTGCCAGCAGTTTGAACAGGGCCGAGCAGTACTTC,CASSLNRAEQYF
.,many,TRBV6-1,17,TRBJ2-1,TGTGCCAGCAGTTACGCGCCCCCGGAGATACCCTACAATGAGCAGTTCTTC,CASSYAPPEIPYNEQFF
.,many,TRBV20-1,14,TRBJ1-5,TGCAGTGCCCCTACAGCGACCGGCAATCAGCCCCAGCATTTT,CSAPTATGNQPQHF
.,few,TRBV27,15,TRBJ1-6,TGTGCCAGCAGTTTCTCGGGCCGGTCCAATTCACCCCTCCACTTT,CASSFSGRSNSPLHF
TRBD2,.,TRBV6-2/TRBV6-3,17,TRBJ2-5,TGTGCCAGCAGTTACCGTCCGGGACTAGCAGGAGTAGAGACCCAGTACTTC,CASSYRPGLAGVETQYF
.,many,TRBV10-3,16,TRBJ2-3,TGTGCCATCAGTGAGCGGTCGGGGACTCTGACAGATACGCAGTATTTT,CAISERSGTLTDTQYF
TRBD1,.,TRBV7-8,21,TRBJ2-1,TGTGCCAGCAGCCCCTATGGACCGCTGTTCGTCAGGGGGCGCAGGGCGAATGAGCAGTTCTTC,CASSPYGPLFVRGRRANEQFF
.,few,TRBV7-2,14,TRBJ1-2,TGTGCCAGCAGCTTAGTTCTGGGGTCCTATGGCTACACCTTC,CASSLVLGSYGYTF
.,many,TRBV10-2,13,TRBJ2-3,TGCGCCAGCAGTACCACCTACACAGATACGCAGTATTTT,CASSTTYTDTQYF
TRBD1,.,TRBV28,15,TRBJ2-6,TGTGCCAGCAGTTTAGACAGGGATGGGGCCAACGTCCTGACTTTC,CASSLDRDGANVLTF